The 8 T cell receptor beta chains given below trace back to one sample, sequenced in a study of cytomegalovirus exposure and HLA in healthy donors. The PCR employed 60 Vbeta primers together with 13 Jbeta primers. TCRdb keeps only in-frame clones here, not all; method: immunoSEQ multiplex PCR. The sample has some 99,000 clones; 60% to 80% are singletons. The material sequenced was PBMCs. All receptors derive from a female donor in good health and CMV-seronegative.

V gene TRBV6-1 combines with J gene TRBJ1-2, with a weak D call TRBD1 (5 bases). This CDR3 is built from 14 residues. Trimming cost V 1 base and J 4 bases, with 10 bases left between them. Germline-derived CDR1 and CDR2 are MNHNS and SASEGT. The chain's CDR3 is CASSEDPGPYGYTF. Here the CDR3 DNA reads TGTGCCAGCAGTGAAGATCCAGGGCCCTATGGCTACACCTTC.

The rearrangement links TRBV5-3 to TRBJ2-2; 7 bases match TRBD2. TRBV5-3 is noted as an ORF with a role that remains uncertain. With 8 bases clipped from V and 0 bases from J, the junction kept 10 bases outside the gene matches. The CDR3 is made up of 16 amino acids. CDR3 protein: CARGGKTSTNTGELFF. CDR3 coding DNA: TGTGCCAGGGGGGGGAAGACTAGCACGAACACCGGGGAGCTGTTTTTT.

This sequence joins TRBV9 and TRBJ1-2, with 7 bases that match TRBD1. The germline V gene encodes CDR1 SGDLS and CDR2 YYNGEE. V was pared by 5 bases and J by 0 bases, with 10 bases of the junction left unmatched. This CDR3 has 16 residues. The CDR3 here is CASSNPGQYPNYGYTF. The CDR3 region has the DNA TGTGCCAGCAGTAATCCGGGACAGTACCCTAACTATGGCTACACCTTC.

The table lists this clone with a count of one. One junction end disagrees with the germline gene, perhaps due to a read error. This sequence joins TRBV6-1 and TRBJ2-1; the match to TRBD1 covers 8 bases. CDR3 length equals 15 residues. Germline values: CDR1 MNHNS, CDR2 SASEGT. CDR3 region: CACSIRDRNYNEQFF. The CDR3 bases are TGTGCCTGCAGTATCCGGGACAGGAACTACAATGAGCAGTTCTTC.

The chain is built from TRBV9 and TRBJ2-2; TRBD2 matches at 10 bases. From germline, CDR1 is SGDLS and CDR2 YYNGEE. This CDR3 spans 16 amino acids. With 3 bases clipped from V and 4 bases from J, the junction kept 6 bases outside the gene matches. The CDR3: CASSASGGAGTGELFF. The CDR3 DNA sequence: TGTGCCAGCAGCGCCAGCGGGGGGGCGGGCACCGGGGAGCTGTTTTTT.

V gene TRBV19 combines with J gene TRBJ1-5; possibly TRBD1 for D (6 bases). Germline V gives CDR1 LNHDA, CDR2 SQIVND (reference sequence). CDR3 length: 16 amino acids. V lost 7 bases to trimming and J lost 4 bases, with 20 bases between them. DNA of the CDR3: TGTGCCAGTACCAAGGGGGGGGACGGCTTGAATCAGCCCCAGCATTTT. It encodes CASTKGGDGLNQPQHF.

V gene TRBV7-6 combines with J gene TRBJ2-5; a possible D gene is TRBD2 (5 bases). Germline V gives CDR1 SGHVS, CDR2 FNYEAQ. This CDR3 region has 14 residues. The V end was cut by 3 bases, the J end by 0 bases, with 8 bases between. CDR3 amino acids: CASSLREYQETQYF. CDR3 bases: TGTGCCAGCAGCTTGAGGGAATACCAAGAGACCCAGTACTTC.

The chain is built from TRBV7-9 and TRBJ2-1; 7 nucleotides line up with TRBD1. Germline values: CDR1 SEHNR, CDR2 FQNEAQ (reference sequence). Losses at the gene ends were 3 bases for V and 6 bases for J; bases not matched to a gene: 11. The CDR3 sequence is 16 residues long. The CDR3 is CASSFRGMRAGNEQFF. Here the CDR3 DNA reads TGTGCCAGCAGCTTCAGGGGGATGAGGGCGGGCAATGAGCAGTTCTTC.